The 2 T cell receptor beta chains below come from one sample, sequenced in a study of breast tumors, draining lymph nodes, adjacent tissues. TCRdb called the multiplex PCR reads again in MiXCR, with one record for every CDR3 protein. Of roughly 15,000 distinct CDR3 sequences listed, approximately 55% are singletons. Sequenced material: tumor-adjacent breast tissue. The receptors stem from a female donor with breast cancer. Some clones in this sample may be carry-over from other donors' samples.

The rearrangement uses TRBV19 and TRBJ1-5; 8 bases match TRBD1. Germline CDR1 is LNHDA and CDR2 is SQIVND (reference sequence). The CDR3 consists of 19 residues. V was clipped by 3 bases and J by 1 base; unmatched bases: 14. CDR3: CASSMFKGQGVWSNQPQHF. CDR3 bases: TGTGCCAGTAGTATGTTCAAAGGACAGGGCGTATGGAGCAATCAGCCCCAGCATTTT.

This clonotype has more than one count but fewer than ten. Possible read error: a much larger clone is one base away. The rearrangement links TRBV11-3 to TRBJ2-4; D gene ambiguous. The V gene's germline CDR1 is SGHNT and CDR2 YENEEA. CDR3 length: 11 residues. The CDR3 sequence: CASSLSNIPYF. CDR3 DNA sequence: TGTGCCAGCAGCTTATCGAACATTCCGTACTTC.